This entry is about one TCR beta chain. What it binds is unknown. The primer mix had 60 Vbeta and 13 Jbeta primers. Original handling: The count from a later analysis was 79 million or so unique TCR beta chains, some 10 million of them shared. Some clones are missing from TCRdb's copy, which holds only in-frame ones; the method was immunoSEQ multiplex PCR. V and J calls plus clone size are reproduced from that table; the DNA served to infer D and trimming. The table lists around 85,000 clones, less than 85% of them singletons. The CDR3 spans 15 residues. V was clipped by 3 bases and J by 4 bases; unmatched bases: 4. CDR1 and CDR2 from the germline V gene are SGHTS and YDEGEE. These data come from a study of cytomegalovirus exposure and HLA in healthy donors. The study's findings and limits: As a later analysis revealed, most CMV-associated TCR beta chains appeared HLA-restricted. In a later analysis, at a false discovery rate of 0.05, 15,000 to 20,000 TCR beta sequences were associated with HLA alleles. Solely CMV serostatus was available to characterize immune exposure.

This TCR came from a man aged 55-75 years in good health and CMV-seronegative. The V gene is TRBV5-8, the J gene TRBJ2-1, with 10 bases lining up with TRBD2. Input material: PBMCs. The CDR3 DNA sequence: TGTGCCAGCAGCTCCGGGACTAGCGATTACAATGAGCAGTTCTTC. Translation gives CASSSGTSDYNEQFF.